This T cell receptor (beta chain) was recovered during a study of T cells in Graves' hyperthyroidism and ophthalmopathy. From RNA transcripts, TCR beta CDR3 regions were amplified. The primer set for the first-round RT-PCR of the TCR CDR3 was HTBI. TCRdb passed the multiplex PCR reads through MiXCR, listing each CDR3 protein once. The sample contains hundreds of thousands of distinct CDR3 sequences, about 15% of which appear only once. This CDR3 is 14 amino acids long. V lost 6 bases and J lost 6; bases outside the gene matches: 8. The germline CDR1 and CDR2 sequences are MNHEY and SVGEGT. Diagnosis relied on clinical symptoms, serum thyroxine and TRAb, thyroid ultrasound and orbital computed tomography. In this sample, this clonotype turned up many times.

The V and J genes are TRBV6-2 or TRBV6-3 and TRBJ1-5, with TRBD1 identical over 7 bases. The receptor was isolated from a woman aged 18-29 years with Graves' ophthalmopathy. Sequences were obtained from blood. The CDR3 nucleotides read TGTGCCAGCAGCAAGGGGGCCTTTGGTCAGCCCCAGCATTTT. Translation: CASSKGAFGQPQHF.